This T cell receptor beta chain was sequenced during a study of cytomegalovirus exposure and HLA in healthy donors. Notes on the study in general: In a later analysis, roughly 17,000 TCR beta sequences were associated with HLA alleles at 0.05 false discovery rate. It was shown in a later analysis that HLA-associated TCR beta chains were more clonally expanded than other, equally common chains.

Germline V gene data show CDR1 as SGHRS and CDR2 as YFSETQ. CDR3 length: 16 amino acids. V was pared by 0 bases and J by 4 bases, with 16 bases between. The PCR made use of 60 Vbeta and 13 Jbeta primers. TCRdb's table, derived via immunoSEQ multiplex PCR, lists solely in-frame clones and lacks some. The table for this sample gives 80,000 or so clones. On this clone itself: The antigen is unknown.

The clonotype originates from a woman in her twenties or thirties in good health and CMV-seronegative. Sequenced input: PBMCs. The chain employs TRBV5-1 and TRBJ1-2, with D maybe TRBD1 (6 bases). The CDR3 loop is CASSLGRGALGYGYTF. CDR3 sequence (DNA): TGCGCCAGCAGCTTGGGGCGGGGGGCCCTAGGCTATGGCTACACCTTC.